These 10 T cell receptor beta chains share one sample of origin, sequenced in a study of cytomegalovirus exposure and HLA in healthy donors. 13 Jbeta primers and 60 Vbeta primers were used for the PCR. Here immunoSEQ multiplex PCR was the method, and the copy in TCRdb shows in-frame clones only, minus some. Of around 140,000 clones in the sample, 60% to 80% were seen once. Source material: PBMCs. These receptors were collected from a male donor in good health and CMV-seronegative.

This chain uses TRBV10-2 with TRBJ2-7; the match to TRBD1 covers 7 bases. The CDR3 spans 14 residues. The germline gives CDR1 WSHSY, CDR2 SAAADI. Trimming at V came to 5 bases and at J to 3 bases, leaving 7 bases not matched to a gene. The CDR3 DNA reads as TGCGCCAGCAGTCCCGGACAGGAGCTCTACGAGCAGTACTTC. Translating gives CASSPGQELYEQYF.

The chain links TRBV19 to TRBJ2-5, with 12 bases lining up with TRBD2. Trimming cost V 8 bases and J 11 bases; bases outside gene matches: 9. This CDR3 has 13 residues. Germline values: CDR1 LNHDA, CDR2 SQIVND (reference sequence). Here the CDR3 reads CASSSGRAGEQYF. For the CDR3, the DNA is TGTGCCAGTTCTAGCGGGAGGGCGGGGGAGCAGTACTTC.

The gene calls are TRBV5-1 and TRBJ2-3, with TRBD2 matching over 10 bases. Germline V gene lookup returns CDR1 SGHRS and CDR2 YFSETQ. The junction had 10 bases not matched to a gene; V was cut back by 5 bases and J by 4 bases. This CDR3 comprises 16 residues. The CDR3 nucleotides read TGCGCCAGCAGGGTTGGGGCTAGCGGGAGTTCAGATACGCAGTATTTT. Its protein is CASRVGASGSSDTQYF.

In DNA, the CDR3 is TGCAGCGTTGAAGATCGGGACAGGAACACCGGGGAGCTGTTTTTT. Translation: CSVEDRDRNTGELFF. This sequence joins TRBV29-1 and TRBJ2-2, with 7 bases aligning to TRBD1. Germline values: CDR1 SQVTM, CDR2 ANQGSEA. There are 15 residues in the CDR3. Losses at the gene ends were 0 bases for V and 1 base for J; bases not matched to a gene: 2.

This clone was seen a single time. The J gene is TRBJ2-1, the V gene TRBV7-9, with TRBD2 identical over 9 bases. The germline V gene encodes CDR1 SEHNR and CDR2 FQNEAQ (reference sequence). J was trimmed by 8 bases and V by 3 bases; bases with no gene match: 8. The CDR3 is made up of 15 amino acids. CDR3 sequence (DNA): TGTGCCAGCAGCTTGTCTAGCGGGATAGGACATGAGCAGTTCTTC. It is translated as CASSLSSGIGHEQFF. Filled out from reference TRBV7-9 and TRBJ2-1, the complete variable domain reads DTGVSQNPRHKITKRGQNVTFRCDPISEHNRLYWYRQTLGQGPEFLTYFQNEAQLEKSRLLSDRFSAERPKGSFSTLEIQRTEQGDSAMYLCASSLSSGIGHEQFFGPGTRLTVL.

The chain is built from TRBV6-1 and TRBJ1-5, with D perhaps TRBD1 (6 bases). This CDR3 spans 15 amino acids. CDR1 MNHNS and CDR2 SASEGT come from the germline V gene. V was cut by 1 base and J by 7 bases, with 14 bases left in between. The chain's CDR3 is CASSEGFLGAQPQHF. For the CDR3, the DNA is TGTGCCAGCAGTGAAGGCTTTTTGGGGGCCCAGCCCCAGCATTTT.

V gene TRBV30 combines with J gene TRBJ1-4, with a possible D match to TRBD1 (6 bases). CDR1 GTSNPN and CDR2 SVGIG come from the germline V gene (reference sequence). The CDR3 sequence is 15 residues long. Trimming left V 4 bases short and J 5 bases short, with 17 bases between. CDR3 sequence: CAWKDAGTPNEKLFF. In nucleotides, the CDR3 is TGTGCCTGGAAAGATGCCGGGACACCGAATGAAAAACTGTTTTTT.

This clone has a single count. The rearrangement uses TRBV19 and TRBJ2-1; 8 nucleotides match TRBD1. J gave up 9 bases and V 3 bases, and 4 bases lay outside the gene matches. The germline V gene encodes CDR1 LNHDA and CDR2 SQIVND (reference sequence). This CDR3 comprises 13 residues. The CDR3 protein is CASSIGTGTEQFF. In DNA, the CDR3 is TGTGCCAGTAGTATCGGGACAGGTACTGAGCAGTTCTTC.

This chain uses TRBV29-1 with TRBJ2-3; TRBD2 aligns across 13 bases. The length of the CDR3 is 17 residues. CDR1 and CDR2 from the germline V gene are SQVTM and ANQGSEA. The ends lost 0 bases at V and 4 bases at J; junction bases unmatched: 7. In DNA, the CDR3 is TGCAGCGTTGAAGAACTAGCGGGAGGGCAGGGAGCAGATACGCAGTATTTT. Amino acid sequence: CSVEELAGGQGADTQYF.

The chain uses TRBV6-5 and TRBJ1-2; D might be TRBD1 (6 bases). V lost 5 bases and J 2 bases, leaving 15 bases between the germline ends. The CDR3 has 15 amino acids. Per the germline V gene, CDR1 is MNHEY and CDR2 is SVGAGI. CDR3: CASSIRGPGNYGYTF. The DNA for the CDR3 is TGTGCCAGCAGTATCAGGGGTCCTGGGAACTATGGCTACACCTTC.